This T cell receptor (beta chain) came from a study of metastatic and nonmetastatic thyroid tumors (dated by TCRdb to 2019 to 2021). About the full investigation: For patients with malignant and with benign thyroid disease, the researchers compared repertoires between peripheral blood samples and tumor or nodule tissue samples.

No treatment had been received by any patient before thyroid surgery. Patient clinical samples collected from the early 2010s to the late 2010s were retrospectively analysed using T-cell receptor beta sequencing. Library preparation employed PCR. The listed sequencing device is Illumina HiSeq 4000. The TCR beta-chain CDR3 region of each patient was profiled by high-throughput sequencing. The original methods were these. The researchers built a classifier to tell apart papillary thyroid cancer patients with distant metastasis, based on CDR3 differences among clinicopathological groups. The Shannon index was used to assess repertoire diversity, and the Morisita-Horn index was used to assess tumor-blood repertoire similarity. Using fastp trimming at Q25 and MiXCR clonotype assembly, TCRdb reanalyzed the public sequencing data and kept in-frame beta chains. TCRdb's processing, not the study's, gives the V and J calls here. For this sample the table gives tens of thousands of clones, of which approximately 20% were detected only once. The top ten clonotypes cover about a sixth of the sample.

What the authors observed across the whole study: TCR beta diversity was reported as significantly higher in malignant tumors than in benign nodules, in both blood and tumor samples.

Based on the germline V gene (reference sequence), the CDR1 and CDR2 sequences are DFQATT and SNEGSKA. The CDR3 runs 16 amino acids, cysteine and phenylalanine included. Left in the record is the CDR3 DNA by itself, 48 bases read in frame from the first base. V and J are truncated by 6 bases and 6 bases respectively, leaving an intervening sequence of 23 bases. This clone was seen at least ten times. No antigen is known for it. No clone much larger than this one lies a single base away; base qualities are absent. This chain joins TRBV20-1 to TRBJ2-2; TRBD1 is a possible D gene, resting on 6 matching bases. Input material: blood. The source is a female donor with papillary thyroid cancer or a benign thyroid nodule (not recorded which). Some clones in this sample may be carry-over from other donors' samples. The bases read TGCAGTGCACACAGCCCGGCGGCAGGGGCGGCCGGGGAGCTGTTTTTT. It translates as CSAHSPAAGAAGELFF.